A selection of T cell receptor beta chains follows, all from one sample in a study of T cells after yellow fever vaccination. TCRdb fed the 5' RACE reads into MiXCR, producing one record per CDR3 protein. The sample consists of 100,000 or so distinct CDR3 sequences, more than 7.5% of them appearing once. The sample consisted of CD8+ T cells not binding an NS4B(214-222) dextramer, sorted from PBMCs, taken around 14 days after the first yellow fever vaccination. The receptors come from a man in his late teens or twenties who received the YFV17D yellow fever vaccine. Each CDR3 is given with its conserved first and last residue. The D gene is left open where the match is weak. Clone size is stated in some rows and not others, as once, few, many or a class when expanded.

>TRBJ2-2|.|TRBV7-3|.
TGTGCCAGCAGCTTAAAGTGGGGGACGAACACCGGGGAGCTGTTTTTT
CASSLKWGTNTGELFF
>TRBJ2-3|many|TRBV6-5|.
TGTGCCAGCAGTTTAGGGGGGGCTAGCACAGATACGCAGTATTTT
CASSLGGASTDTQYF
>TRBJ1-2|.|TRBV4-1|.
TGCGCCAGCAGCCAAGGTACAGCGTGGACCTATGGCTACACCTTC
CASSQGTAWTYGYTF
>TRBJ1-1|.|TRBV20-1|TRBD1
TGCAGTGCTAGAGAACAGGGGCGGGAGTACACTGAAGCTTTCTTT
CSAREQGREYTEAFF
>TRBJ2-7|few|TRBV6-1|.
TGTGCCTCTGGGGGGGGCCGTATGGCGGACGAGCAGTACTTC
CASGGGRMADEQYF
>TRBJ1-1|many|TRBV20-1|.
TGCAGTGCTAGAGATCCCGGGGTAGTCACTGAAGCTTTCTTT
CSARDPGVVTEAFF
>TRBJ2-5|.|TRBV5-1|TRBD2
TGCGCCAGCAGCTTGGGCGGGAGGTCCATCGGGGCCCAGTACTTC
CASSLGGRSIGAQYF
>TRBJ2-1|.|TRBV6-2/TRBV6-3|TRBD2
TGTGCCAGCAGCGCCCTAGCGGGGCGATACAATGAGCAGTTCTTC
CASSALAGRYNEQFF
>TRBJ1-5|.|TRBV6-2/TRBV6-3|.
TGTGCCAGCAGTTACTCGAGAAGGGTTCAGCCCCAGCATTTT
CASSYSRRVQPQHF
>TRBJ2-1|many|TRBV11-1|.
TGTGCCAGCAGCTTACCCCTCAGGGGCAGGGGCCCAGCGGATGAGCAGTTCTTC
CASSLPLRGRGPADEQFF
>TRBJ1-1|many|TRBV29-1|.
TGCAGCGTTGCGAAAGGGGTGAACACTGAAGCTTTCTTT
CSVAKGVNTEAFF
>TRBJ2-3|.|TRBV7-8|TRBD2
TGTTCCAGCAGCTTATATAGCCTAGCGGGGGCCACCACAGATACGCAGTATTTT
CSSSLYSLAGATTDTQYF
>TRBJ2-7|few|TRBV3-1|TRBD2
TGTGCCAGCAGCACCGGGACTAGCGGCTCCTACGAGCAGTACTTC
CASSTGTSGSYEQYF
>TRBJ1-3|few|TRBV7-6|.
TGTGCCAGCAGCGAGGGACCTCTAAACACCATATATTTT
CASSEGPLNTIYF
>TRBJ1-2|.|TRBV27|.
TGTGCCAGCAGTATGGTGCCAGGGGATCCTAACTATGGCTACACCTTC
CASSMVPGDPNYGYTF
>TRBJ2-1|few|TRBV7-6|.
TGTGCCAGCAGCTTCTTGGGGGGAGTGGATGAGCAGTTCTTC
CASSFLGGVDEQFF
>TRBJ1-1|.|TRBV27|.
TGTGCCAGCAGTCTTTCGGCGGGGTGGACTGAAGCTTTCTTT
CASSLSAGWTEAFF